Listed below are T cell receptor beta chains from one sample, sequenced in a study of T cell responses to AZD1222 COVID-19 vaccine. Profiling relied on immunoSEQ multiplex PCR, and the TCRdb table lists in-frame clones only, not all of them. The sample consists of about 150,000 clones, approximately 89% of them appearing once. This specimen was peripheral blood, taken 28 days after the second AZD1222 dose. All receptors come from an adult who received the AZD1222 COVID-19 vaccine. The CDR3 runs from the conserved cysteine through the conserved F or W. A D gene is named only where the DNA matches it firmly. Part of the rows lack a size; the others show once, few, many or a class for expanded clones.

V,J,size,D,CDR3,DNA
TRBV27,TRBJ1-2,-,TRBD1,CASRRQGAEGYTF,TGTGCCAGCAGACGACAGGGGGCTGAGGGCTACACCTTC
TRBV3-1/TRBV3-2,TRBJ1-4,-,-,CASSQDNTGSPTNEKLFF,TGTGCCAGCAGCCAAGATAATACAGGGAGTCCAACTAATGAAAAACTGTTTTTT
TRBV12-5,TRBJ2-3,-,TRBD2,CASGLLAGGTDTQYF,TGTGCTAGTGGCCTCCTAGCGGGAGGCACAGATACGCAGTATTTT
TRBV3-1/TRBV3-2,TRBJ1-2,-,-,CASSQGQGFFYGYTF,TGTGCCAGCAGCCAAGGGCAGGGTTTCTTCTATGGCTACACCTTC
TRBV15,TRBJ1-1,-,-,CATLNWGNTEAFF,TGTGCCACTCTTAATTGGGGGAACACTGAAGCTTTCTTT
TRBV10-1,TRBJ2-3,-,-,CASSGPTDTQYF,TGCGCCAGCAGTGGCCCCACAGATACGCAGTATTTT
TRBV6-5,TRBJ2-6,-,-,CASGHKGAGANVLTF,TGTGCCAGCGGACACAAAGGGGCTGGGGCCAACGTCCTGACTTTC
TRBV14,TRBJ2-7,-,TRBD2,CASSQYSGSRYEQYF,TGTGCCAGCAGCCAATATAGCGGGAGTAGGTACGAGCAGTACTTC
TRBV11-2,TRBJ1-1,-,-,CASSLDYGGRLLGDTEAFF,TGTGCCAGCAGCTTAGATTATGGGGGCAGGTTACTTGGGGACACTGAAGCTTTCTTT
TRBV19,TRBJ2-7,-,TRBD1,CASSLQQGASYEQYF,TGTGCCAGTAGTCTCCAACAGGGGGCCTCCTACGAGCAGTACTTC
TRBV5-6,TRBJ2-3,few,TRBD2,CASSFKTSASTDTQYF,TGTGCCAGCAGCTTTAAGACTAGCGCAAGCACAGATACGCAGTATTTT
TRBV28,TRBJ2-7,-,TRBD2,CASSASGTSYEQYF,TGTGCCAGCAGCGCTAGCGGGACCTCCTACGAGCAGTACTTC
TRBV28,TRBJ1-5,-,-,CASRSGNQPQHF,TGTGCCAGCAGATCGGGCAATCAGCCCCAGCATTTT
TRBV15,TRBJ1-4,-,-,CATSSRDMGEKLFF,TGTGCCACCAGCAGCCGGGACATGGGGGAAAAACTGTTTTTT
TRBV27,TRBJ1-1,-,-,CASSFQDNREAFF,TGTGCCAGCAGTTTCCAAGACAACAGGGAAGCTTTCTTT
TRBV19,TRBJ1-1,-,TRBD1,CASSGTVNTEAFF,TGTGCCAGTAGTGGGACAGTGAACACTGAAGCTTTCTTT
TRBV7-2,TRBJ1-2,-,-,CASSLALSDGYTF,TGTGCCAGCAGCTTAGCGTTGTCTGATGGCTACACCTTC
TRBV13,TRBJ1-1,-,TRBD1,CASSALDRGIVAEAFF,TGTGCCAGCAGCGCCCTGGACAGGGGTATCGTCGCTGAAGCTTTCTTT